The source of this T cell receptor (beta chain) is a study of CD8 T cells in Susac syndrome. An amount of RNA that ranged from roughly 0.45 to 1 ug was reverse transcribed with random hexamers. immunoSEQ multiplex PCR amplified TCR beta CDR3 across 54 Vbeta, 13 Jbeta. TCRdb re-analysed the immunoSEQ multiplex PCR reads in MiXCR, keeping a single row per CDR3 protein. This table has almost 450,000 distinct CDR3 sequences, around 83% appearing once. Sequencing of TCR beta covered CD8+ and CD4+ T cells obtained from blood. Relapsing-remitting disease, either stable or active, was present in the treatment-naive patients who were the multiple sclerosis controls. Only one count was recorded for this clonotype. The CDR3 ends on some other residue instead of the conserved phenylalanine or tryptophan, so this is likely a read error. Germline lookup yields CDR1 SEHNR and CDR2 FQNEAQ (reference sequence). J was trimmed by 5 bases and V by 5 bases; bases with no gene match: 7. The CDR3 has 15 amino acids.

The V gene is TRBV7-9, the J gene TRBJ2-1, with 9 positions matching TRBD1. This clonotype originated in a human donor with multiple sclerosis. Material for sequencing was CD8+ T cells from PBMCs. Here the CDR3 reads CASSDRDRANNEQFL. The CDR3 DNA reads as TGTGCCAGCAGCGACCGGGACAGGGCAAACAATGAGCAGTTCCTC.